The 30 T cell receptor beta chains listed next were all sequenced from one sample in a study of response to subunit inactivated influenza vaccine listed by TCRdb under 2018. The method behind the library was RT-PCR. Sequencing relied on an Illumina HiSeq 2500. TCRdb took the public reads, trimmed them with fastp at Q25, ran MiXCR for clone calling and kept in-frame beta chains. Rows are unified per CDR3 protein, each entry keeping the most common DNA and genes. Counted in this sample were 860,000 or so distinct CDR3 sequences; over 20% of them appeared once. The top ten clones comprise more than 8.5% of the sample. The source was PBMCs from blood, collected 4 to 6 days after vaccination. The receptors were sampled from a man over 45 who received an inactivated influenza vaccine. Donor details come from another sample of the same person, matched by shared clones.

CDR3 region: CASRRGGGRNTEAFF. CDR3 bases: TGTGCCAGCAGGCGCGGTGGGGGGCGTAACACTGAAGCTTTCTTT. The chain is built from TRBV2 and TRBJ1-1; a weak D match, TRBD1 (6 bases). The CDR3 has 15 residues. V shed 6 bases and J shed 2 bases, with 16 bases lying between them. CDR1 is SNHLY and CDR2 is FYNNEI in the germline V gene. Looking up the rest from reference TRBV2 and TRBJ1-1 gives the full variable domain: EPEVTQTPSHQVTQMGQEVILRCVPISNHLYFYWYRQILGQKVEFLVSFYNNEISEKSEIFDDQFSVERPDGSNFTLKIRSTKLEDSAMYFCASRRGGGRNTEAFFGQGTRLTVV.

The rearrangement uses TRBV10-2 and TRBJ2-7, with 7 bases that match TRBD1. The CDR3 has 14 amino acids. The germline V gene has CDR1 WSHSY and CDR2 SAAADI. J gave up 7 bases and V 5 bases, and 11 bases lay outside the gene matches. CDR3 nucleotides: TGCGCCAGCAGTCCTCTGACAGGGAATGTTGAGCAGTACTTC. Encoded protein: CASSPLTGNVEQYF.

This clonotype was found a few times. The chain is built from TRBV7-6 and TRBJ2-5; D remains ambiguous. The V end lost 5 bases, the J end lost 5 bases, and 12 bases lay between the germline ends. The CDR3 is made up of 13 amino acids. Germline CDR1 and CDR2: SGHVS and FNYEAQ. DNA for the CDR3: TGTGCCAGCAGCCAAGGACGCTATGAGACCCAGTACTTC. It is translated as CASSQGRYETQYF.

The chain combines TRBV27 with TRBJ2-5; D is ambiguous. Germline lookup yields CDR1 MNHEY and CDR2 SMNVEV (reference sequence). The CDR3 has 16 amino acids. Trimming pared 7 bases from V and 1 base from J, leaving 19 bases between. This CDR3 reads CASIFIPDLTQETQYF. CDR3 DNA sequence: TGTGCCAGCATATTCATCCCAGACCTCACCCAAGAGACCCAGTACTTC.

This chain links TRBV7-3 with TRBJ2-1; D gene ambiguous. CDR3 size: 16 residues. Germline V lookup: CDR1 SGHTA, CDR2 FQGTGA. Deletions cut 0 bases from V and 6 bases from J, with 15 bases between. CDR3: CASSLTGSSSRNEQFF. CDR3 in DNA: TGTGCCAGCAGCTTAACTGGTAGTTCGTCTCGCAATGAGCAGTTCTTC.

The gene calls are TRBV6-1 and TRBJ1-1; a weak D match, TRBD1 (6 bases). This CDR3 contains 14 residues. V was trimmed by 7 bases and J by 3 bases, leaving 15 bases between them. In germline, CDR1 is MNHNS, CDR2 SASEGT. CDR3 region: CASTWTVDYTEAFF. The CDR3 DNA reads as TGTGCCAGCACGTGGACAGTGGACTACACTGAAGCTTTCTTT.

This chain uses TRBV5-1 with TRBJ2-1, with 8 bases identical to TRBD2. The V and J ends lost 6 bases and 7 bases, in that order; junction bases with no gene match: 6. The CDR3 consists of 13 residues. Germline V gene data show CDR1 as SGHRS and CDR2 as YFSETQ. The CDR3 region is CASKSGSGNEQFF. The CDR3 nucleotides read TGCGCCAGCAAGAGCGGGAGTGGTAATGAGCAGTTCTTC.

A few counts support this clonotype. This chain joins TRBV20-1 and TRBJ2-1; no clear D. Looked up from germline, CDR1 is DFQATT and CDR2 is SNEGSKA (reference sequence). V was shortened by 3 bases and J by 4 bases, with 16 bases between the two germline ends. The CDR3 has 15 amino acids. CDR3 sequence reads: CSASGSAYGYNEQFF. The CDR3 DNA is TGCAGTGCTAGTGGTTCGGCGTACGGGTACAATGAGCAGTTCTTC.

The chain uses TRBV7-2 and TRBJ1-1; no reliable D call. V lost 2 bases, J lost 5 bases, and 9 bases lay in between. The CDR3 runs 13 residues. Germline CDR1 SGHTA, CDR2 FQGNSA. The CDR3 protein is CASSLWLGTEAFF. The CDR3 nucleotides read TGTGCCAGCAGCTTATGGCTGGGTACTGAAGCTTTCTTT.

This clonotype turned up a few times. The chain links TRBV7-2 to TRBJ2-5; a weak D match, TRBD1 (5 bases). The CDR3 is 13 amino acids. The V gene's germline CDR1 is SGHTA and CDR2 FQGNSA. V lost 5 bases to trimming and J lost 5 bases, with 12 bases between them. For the CDR3, the DNA is TGTGCCAGCAGCCCCGGACATAGGGAGACCCAGTACTTC. This translates into CASSPGHRETQYF.

This chain joins TRBV20-1 and TRBJ2-2; D may match TRBD1 or TRBD2 (5 bases each). Per the germline V gene, CDR1 is DFQATT and CDR2 is SNEGSKA (reference sequence). V was cut by 4 bases and J by 5 bases, with 20 bases left in between. The CDR3 sequence is 16 residues long. The CDR3 sequence: CSAKRGHRLGTGELFF. Here the CDR3 DNA reads TGCAGTGCTAAGAGGGGCCACCGATTAGGGACCGGGGAGCTGTTTTTT.

This clonotype was detected only a few times. The V call is TRBV4-3, the J call TRBJ1-2; tentative D call: TRBD1 (5 bases). This CDR3 has 18 residues. Germline V lookup: CDR1 LGHNA, CDR2 YSLEER. Deletions cut 0 bases from V and 5 bases from J, with 22 bases between. CDR3 nucleotide sequence: TGCGCCAGCAGCCAAGATTTTTTGCCCAGGGAAGGAGGGTATGGCTACACCTTC. It specifies CASSQDFLPREGGYGYTF.

This chain links TRBV10-3 with TRBJ2-7; 12 positions match TRBD2. The CDR3 runs 15 residues. Germline values: CDR1 ENHRY, CDR2 SYGVKD. J lost 2 bases, V lost 6 bases, and 5 bases had no gene match. Here the CDR3 DNA reads TGTGCCATCAGCTCTCTAGCGGGAGGGCCCTACGAGCAGTACTTC. It yields the protein CAISSLAGGPYEQYF.

This clonotype was observed a handful of times. V is TRBV5-1 and J is TRBJ2-7; the D gene is possibly TRBD2 (5 bases). Germline CDR1 reads SGHRS; CDR2 reads YFSETQ. CDR3 size: 13 residues. V lost 6 bases and J lost 0, with 10 bases in between. CDR3 sequence: CASNTGSSYEQYF. In DNA form, the CDR3 reads TGCGCCAGCAACACTGGGAGCTCCTACGAGCAGTACTTC.

This clonotype was seen many times. The gene calls are TRBV12-3 or TRBV12-4 and TRBJ2-1; 8 bases align to TRBD2. With 6 bases clipped from V and 1 base from J, the junction kept 8 bases outside the gene matches. The CDR3 runs to 16 residues. For the CDR3, the DNA is TGTGCCAGCAGGCCGGGACTAGTCGGATCCTACAATGAGCAGTTCTTC. Translated: CASRPGLVGSYNEQFF.

In this sample, this clonotype turned up a few times. The chain couples TRBV20-1 to TRBJ2-3; 16 bases map to TRBD2. Losses at the gene ends were 5 bases for V and 5 bases for J; bases not matched to a gene: 10. The germline gives CDR1 DFQATT, CDR2 SNEGSKA (reference sequence). The CDR3 has 17 residues. This CDR3 is CSAQGLAGGPWKDTQYF. The CDR3 DNA follows: TGCAGTGCTCAGGGACTAGCGGGAGGGCCGTGGAAAGATACGCAGTATTTT.

In the case of this clonotype: This may arise from a read error, as a much more abundant clone is one base away. The V and J genes are TRBV29-1 and TRBJ2-2; 8 nucleotides agree with TRBD2. The CDR3 length is 13 residues. CDR1 SQVTM and CDR2 ANQGSEA come from the germline V gene. Here the CDR3 reads CSAGTRNTGELLF. As DNA, the CDR3 is TGCAGCGCCGGGACTAGGAACACCGGGGAGCTGCTTTTT.

This clonotype was recorded many times. The rearrangement links TRBV10-3 to TRBJ2-5; D uncertain. The CDR3 is 13 amino acids. Per germline, CDR1 ENHRY and CDR2 SYGVKD. Deletions cut 4 bases from V and 5 bases from J, with 11 bases between. This chain's CDR3 is CAISVGMMETQYF. In DNA form, the CDR3 reads TGTGCCATCAGTGTGGGGATGATGGAGACCCAGTACTTC.

The gene calls are TRBV7-9 and TRBJ2-1; D may match TRBD1 or TRBD2 (5 bases each). Trimming pared 5 bases from V and 2 bases from J, leaving 13 bases between. The germline V gene encodes CDR1 SEHNR and CDR2 FQNEAQ (reference sequence). This CDR3 is built from 15 residues. For the CDR3, the DNA is TGTGCCAGCAGCCACCGGGACCCCGCCTACAATGAGCAGTTCTTC. Its translation is CASSHRDPAYNEQFF.

This clonotype came up a few times. V gene TRBV7-9 combines with J gene TRBJ2-7, with 8 positions matching TRBD2. This CDR3 contains 15 residues. CDR1 and CDR2 from the germline V gene are SEHNR and FQNEAQ (reference sequence). The ends lost 7 bases at V and 1 base at J; junction bases unmatched: 9. The CDR3 DNA reads as TGTGCCAGCAAGCAGACGGGGGGGAATTCCTACGAGCAGTACTTC. Its translation is CASKQTGGNSYEQYF.

V and J are TRBV12-3 or TRBV12-4 and TRBJ2-5, with 11 bases that match TRBD1. V lost 6 bases and J lost 5; bases outside the gene matches: 8. This CDR3 region has 15 residues. The chain's CDR3 is CASSPSGTGGETQYF. The CDR3 DNA reads TGTGCCAGCAGCCCGAGTGGGACAGGGGGTGAGACCCAGTACTTC.

This clonotype has a handful of counts. The V call is TRBV5-1, the J call TRBJ1-6; TRBD1 agrees at 7 bases. Trimming took 0 bases from V and 9 from J; bases not matched to a gene: 3. This CDR3 has 14 amino acids. Per the germline V gene, CDR1 is SGHRS and CDR2 is YFSETQ. In DNA, the CDR3 is TGCGCCAGCAGCTTGGAGGGGGCGGGTTCACCCCTCCACTTT. This translates into CASSLEGAGSPLHF.

This clonotype was seen only a few times. The rearrangement links TRBV12-3 or TRBV12-4 to TRBJ2-5; a possible D gene is TRBD2 (6 bases). The CDR3 spans 13 residues. The V end lost 5 bases, the J end lost 5 bases, and 12 bases lay between the germline ends. The CDR3 nucleotides are TGTGCCAGCAGTCATGGGGGGTCGGAGACCCAGTACTTC. It is translated as CASSHGGSETQYF.

This clonotype came up a few times. This sequence joins TRBV11-1 and TRBJ1-1; unclear D gene. Germline lookup yields CDR1 SGHAT and CDR2 FQDESV (reference sequence). The CDR3 contains 18 residues. V lost 3 bases and J 0 bases, leaving 20 bases between the germline ends. CDR3 sequence (DNA): TGTGCCAGCAGCTTGAGGGAAGTTTGGGGAACAATGAACACTGAAGCTTTCTTT. This gives the protein CASSLREVWGTMNTEAFF.

This chain joins TRBV20-1 and TRBJ1-2, with D unresolved. The CDR3 sequence is 14 residues long. Germline CDR1 reads DFQATT; CDR2 reads SNEGSKA (reference sequence). V was trimmed by 0 bases and J by 5 bases, leaving 13 bases between them. The CDR3 reads CSAREVYGKYGYTF. DNA of the CDR3: TGCAGTGCTAGAGAGGTTTACGGAAAGTATGGCTACACCTTC.

This clonotype was seen only a few times. The chain employs TRBV12-3 or TRBV12-4 and TRBJ2-7; tentative D call: TRBD2 (5 bases). V lost 6 bases to trimming and J lost 1 base, with 13 bases between them. This CDR3 has 14 amino acids. The CDR3 protein is CASSLSGMSYEQYF. For the CDR3, the DNA is TGTGCCAGCAGCCTCTCGGGGATGTCCTACGAGCAGTACTTC.

This rearrangement joins TRBV5-1 to TRBJ2-1; 9 bases are shared with TRBD2. This CDR3 comprises 15 residues. The junction had 9 bases not matched to a gene; V was cut back by 4 bases and J by 7 bases. CDR1 SGHRS and CDR2 YFSETQ come from the germline V gene. For the CDR3, the DNA is TGCGCCAGCAGCCGTCGAGGGACTAGCAGGAATGAGCAGTTCTTC. Translated: CASSRRGTSRNEQFF.

This sequence joins TRBV7-2 and TRBJ2-3, with TRBD2 as a possible D gene (6 bases). V dropped 5 bases and J dropped 6 bases, with 18 bases sitting between them. CDR1 and CDR2 (germline): SGHTA, FQGNSA. This CDR3 contains 15 residues. The CDR3 is CASSLRGGAGDTQYF. In DNA, the CDR3 is TGTGCCAGCAGCCTAAGGGGCGGGGCCGGGGATACGCAGTATTTT.

This sequence joins TRBV10-2 and TRBJ2-1; 11 nucleotides match TRBD2. Losses at the gene ends were 0 bases for V and 5 bases for J; bases not matched to a gene: 3. In germline, CDR1 is WSHSY, CDR2 SAAADI. The CDR3 runs 16 residues. The CDR3 here is CASSESASGGNNEQFF. The CDR3 DNA sequence: TGCGCCAGCAGTGAGTCTGCTAGCGGGGGGAACAATGAGCAGTTCTTC.

The rearrangement links TRBV9 to TRBJ2-5; either TRBD1 or TRBD2 may supply D (6 bases each). CDR3 size: 17 residues. Germline-derived CDR1 and CDR2 are SGDLS and YYNGEE. V was clipped by 3 bases and J by 0 bases, with 18 bases between them. The CDR3 region is CASSGPPTGGYQETQYF. CDR3 DNA: TGTGCCAGCAGCGGGCCCCCGACAGGAGGGTACCAAGAGACCCAGTACTTC.